What follows are 21 T cell receptor beta chains derived from one specimen sequenced in a study of T cell clonality in common variable immunodeficiency. This table comes from immunoSEQ multiplex PCR, and its TCRdb copy is limited to in-frame clones, with some not included. The specimen gives over 40,000 clones without singletons; the ten biggest hold approximately 5.9%. The sequencing sample was made of peripheral blood mononuclear cells. The receptors shown here come from a person aged 18 to 70 in good health.

The CDR3 bases that were read are TGTGCCAGTAGTATAGGTTTAAAGGCTGAA. As protein: CASSIGLKAE. The full-length CDR3 reads as CASSIGLKAEAFF. The V call is TRBV19, the J call TRBJ1-1; D ambiguous. The sequence runs out 3 residues before the end of the CDR3; the remainder is reconstructed from the germline J gene. The CDR3 sequence is 13 residues long. V lost 1 base to trimming and J lost 6 bases, with 9 bases between them. The germline V gene encodes CDR1 LNHDA and CDR2 SQIVND (reference sequence).

The table lists this clone with many counts. This CDR3 reads CASSFGTSGWTGELFF. The CDR3 DNA, read in part, is TGTGCCAGCAGCTTTGGGACTAGCGGGTGGACCGGGGAG. The chain has TRBV5-4 and TRBJ2-2, with 12 bases fitting TRBD2. Read coverage stops 3 residues before the CDR3 terminus; the germline J gene supplies the remainder. This CDR3 contains 16 residues. Trimming took 2 bases from V and 5 from J; bases not matched to a gene: 4. Germline CDR1 and CDR2: SGHNT and YYREEE (reference sequence).

This clone was detected only a few times. The read halts 3 residues ahead of the CDR3 end, with the missing end drawn from the germline J gene. The J gene is TRBJ2-7, the V gene TRBV7-2; D might be TRBD2 (5 bases). This CDR3 is built from 15 residues. V dropped 5 bases and J dropped 0 bases, with 14 bases sitting between them. Germline V gene lookup returns CDR1 SGHTA and CDR2 FQGNSA. CDR3 bases read: TGTGCCAGCAGCGCCTCCGGGGTCCTCTCCTACGAG. Encoded protein: CASSASGVLSYE. The whole CDR3 reads CASSASGVLSYEQYF.

This clone was seen many times. The observed sequence ends 3 residues before the CDR3 terminus, with the missing tail filled in from the germline J gene. V is TRBV11-2 and J is TRBJ1-6; 8 nucleotides line up with TRBD1. The CDR3 loop spans 14 amino acids. CDR1 is SGHAT and CDR2 is FQNNGV in the germline V gene. V shed 3 bases and J 6 bases; nucleotides not matched to a gene: 1. The CDR3 sequence is CASSLDRVNSPLHF. The DNA read from the CDR3 is TGTGCCAGCAGCTTGGACAGGGTTAATTCACCC.

In the case of this clone: The read ends 3 residues shy of where the CDR3 ends; the end is completed using the germline J gene. The chain uses TRBV6-2 or TRBV6-3 and TRBJ1-2; 7 bases line up with TRBD1. This CDR3 spans 12 amino acids. The germline gives CDR1 MNHEY, CDR2 SVGEGT. Partial CDR3 DNA: TGTGCCTCCGAGGACAGGAGGGACGAC. Its translation is CASEDRRDD. The CDR3 in full is CASEDRRDDYTF.

This clone was seen repeatedly, ten times or more. The sequenced fragment ends 3 residues before the CDR3 boundary, so the rest is inferred from the germline J gene. The sample has other DNA sequences that encode this CDR3 too. The chain links TRBV5-1 to TRBJ1-2; 9 nucleotides match TRBD1. CDR3 length: 14 amino acids. Trimming cost V 0 bases and J 4 bases; bases outside gene matches: 1. The V gene's germline CDR1 is SGHRS and CDR2 YFSETQ. CDR3 bases read: TGCGCCAGCAGCTTGGAGGACAGGGGCTATGGC. Translation: CASSLEDRGYG. The CDR3 in full is CASSLEDRGYGYTF.

Ten or more counts support this clone. The sequenced fragment ends 3 residues before the CDR3 boundary, so the rest is inferred from the germline J gene. The chain has TRBV5-5 and TRBJ1-1, with 8 nucleotides matching TRBD1. CDR1 and CDR2 (germline): SGHKS, YYEKEE (reference sequence). This CDR3 has 14 amino acids. CDR3 DNA, as far as it was read: TGTGCCAGCAGCTTGTATCAGGGACAGGTCGTA. Protein: CASSLYQGQVV. The whole CDR3 region reads CASSLYQGQVVAFF.

This clone was counted many times. The sequence runs out 3 residues before the end of the CDR3; the remainder is reconstructed from the germline J gene. The rearrangement joins TRBV4-1 to TRBJ1-6; D ambiguous. This CDR3 spans 16 amino acids. Trimming cost V 3 bases and J 1 base, with 10 bases left between them. Per germline, CDR1 MGHRA and CDR2 YSYEKL. The sequenced CDR3 bases are TGCGCCAGCAGCCATCTTGGAGGGTCCTATAATTCACCC. This gives the protein CASSHLGGSYNSP. The CDR3 in its entirety is CASSHLGGSYNSPLHF.

Points on this clone: The read ends 3 residues early relative to the CDR3; the germline J gene fills the gap. This chain connects TRBV20-1 to TRBJ2-1; TRBD2 matches at 9 bases. The V gene end was trimmed by 6 bases and the J gene end by 3 bases; junction bases not matched to a gene: 12. The germline CDR1 and CDR2 sequences are DFQATT and SNEGSKA (reference sequence). This CDR3 has 16 amino acids. The DNA read from the CDR3 is TGCAGTGCGAGAACCTTAGCGGGGGCCTACTACAATGAG. Amino acid sequence: CSARTLAGAYYNE. The CDR3 as a whole reads CSARTLAGAYYNEQFF.

The sample holds many counts of this clone. Read data end 3 residues before the CDR3 end; the end is taken from the germline J gene. The rearrangement links TRBV4-1 to TRBJ1-1; D gene uncertain. V lost 0 bases and J 0 bases, leaving 5 bases between the germline ends. The CDR3 spans 14 residues. Per the germline V gene, CDR1 is MGHRA and CDR2 is YSYEKL. This CDR3 reads CASSQEIMNTEAFF. The CDR3 DNA, read in part, is TGCGCCAGCAGCCAAGAAATCATGAACACTGAA.

This clone occurred many times. The read gets to within 3 residues of the CDR3 end, and the germline J gene fills in the rest. The J gene is TRBJ1-1, the V gene TRBV20-1, with D perhaps matching TRBD1 (6 bases). CDR1 is DFQATT, CDR2 SNEGSKA, per germline (reference sequence). V lost 3 bases, J lost 5 bases, and 13 bases lay in between. The CDR3 has 13 residues. The CDR3 is CSASRGGVTEAFF. The sequenced part of the CDR3 DNA is TGCAGTGCTAGCAGGGGAGGGGTTACTGAA.

This clone was recorded many times. The read ends 3 residues shy of where the CDR3 ends; the end is completed using the germline J gene. The genes are TRBV30 and TRBJ2-3, with TRBD1 matching 10 bases. With V trimmed by 5 bases and J by 4 bases, 3 bases remained unmatched. The CDR3 runs to 13 residues. Germline values: CDR1 GTSNPN, CDR2 SVGIG (reference sequence). CDR3 in amino acids: CAWGQGDPDTQYF. The DNA read from the CDR3 is TGTGCCTGGGGACAGGGGGACCCAGATACG.

This clone was observed at least ten times. The sequenced fragment ends 3 residues before the CDR3 boundary, so the rest is inferred from the germline J gene. V is TRBV28 and J is TRBJ2-6; D not certain. This CDR3 comprises 14 residues. Germline V CDR1 and CDR2: MDHEN, SYDVKM. Trimming removed 6 bases from V and 2 bases from J, with 8 bases in between. Incomplete CDR3 DNA: TGTGCCAGCAGCGGTACGGCTGGGGCCAACGTC. Translated, it gives CASSGTAGANV. The entire CDR3 is CASSGTAGANVLTF. The variable domain in full, with the rest retrieved from reference TRBV28 and TRBJ2-6, is DVKVTQSSRYLVKRTGEKVFLECVQDMDHENMFWYRQDPGLGLRLIYFSYDVKMKEKGDIPEGYSVSREKKERFSLILESASTNQTSMYLCASSGTAGANVLTFGAGSRLTVL.

Points on this clone: Since a much larger clone is just one base distant, this may be a read error. The read gets to within 3 residues of the CDR3 end, and the germline J gene fills in the rest. Other DNA sequences in this sample translate to the same CDR3. The chain uses TRBV7-2 and TRBJ1-3; D gene unclear. The CDR3 runs 14 residues. Germline V gene sequence: CDR1 SGHTA, CDR2 FQGNSA. CDR3 residues: CASSRPGLENTIYF. The sequenced part of the CDR3 DNA is TGTGCCAGCAGCCGCCCGGGTCTCGAGAACACA.

This clone has ten or more counts. The read falls 3 residues short of the CDR3 end, and the missing part is taken from the germline J gene. The chain links TRBV2 to TRBJ2-1, with 8 bases that match TRBD2. The CDR3 totals 14 residues. CDR1 is SNHLY, CDR2 FYNNEI, per germline. Losses at the gene ends were 8 bases for V and 4 bases for J; bases not matched to a gene: 7. The sequenced CDR3 bases are TGTGCCAGCCCTCGGGGGGGATCATACAATGAG. Protein sequence: CASPRGGSYNE. The CDR3 reads in full as CASPRGGSYNEQFF.

This clone was seen at least ten times. The CDR3 loop is CRCGQGFSDTQYF. The CDR3 DNA, read in part, is TGCAGATGCGGACAGGGGTTCTCAGATACG. The V gene is TRBV20-1, the J gene TRBJ2-3; TRBD1 matches at 9 bases. The sequenced fragment ends 3 residues before the CDR3 boundary, so the rest is inferred from the germline J gene. This CDR3 comprises 13 residues. CDR1 DFQATT and CDR2 SNEGSKA come from the germline V gene (reference sequence).

There are many counts of this clone. The read is 3 residues too short to cover the CDR3 end, so that end is filled in from the germline J gene. The sample contains more than one DNA sequence encoding this CDR3. The chain recombines TRBV5-1 with TRBJ2-2; TRBD2 might be the D (5 bases). Germline CDR1 is SGHRS and CDR2 is YFSETQ. Trimming removed 8 bases at V and 3 bases at J, with 11 bases between. The CDR3 consists of 13 residues. The DNA read from the CDR3 is TGCGCCAGTAGCCCCGGGGACACCGGGGAG. Amino acid sequence: CASSPGDTGE. The whole CDR3 reads CASSPGDTGELFF.

This clone occurred many times. The sequence runs out 3 residues before the end of the CDR3; the remainder is reconstructed from the germline J gene. The gene calls are TRBV6-2 or TRBV6-3 and TRBJ2-7, with D perhaps TRBD1 or TRBD2 (6 bases each). The V end was cut by 2 bases, the J end by 1 base, with 12 bases between. The CDR3 length is 15 residues. In germline, CDR1 is MNHEY, CDR2 SVGEGT. The part of the CDR3 DNA that was read is TGTGCCAGCAGTTACGTACAGGGAGGTTCCTACGAG. Residues: CASSYVQGGSYE. The whole CDR3 sequence is CASSYVQGGSYEQYF.

This clone was counted at least ten times. The observed sequence ends 3 residues before the CDR3 terminus, with the missing tail filled in from the germline J gene. This chain connects TRBV20-1 to TRBJ2-3; D may be TRBD2 (6 bases). Germline V CDR1 and CDR2: DFQATT, SNEGSKA (reference sequence). CDR3 length: 14 amino acids. V shed 2 bases and J shed 4 bases, with 13 bases lying between them. Partial CDR3 DNA: TGCAGTGCTAGACGGCCAGCTAGCGCAGATACG. Protein: CSARRPASADT. The complete CDR3 reads CSARRPASADTQYF.

This clone was seen at least ten times. The read falls 3 residues short of the CDR3 end, and the missing part is taken from the germline J gene. The chain joins TRBV6-2 or TRBV6-3 to TRBJ1-4, with 7 bases fitting TRBD1. V dropped 6 bases and J dropped 6; count of bases not matched to a gene: 7. The V gene's germline CDR1 is MNHEY and CDR2 SVGEGT. The CDR3 is 14 amino acids. The sequenced part of the CDR3 DNA is TGTGCCAGCAGCTCCAGGGGGGCGGATGAAAAA. Protein sequence: CASSSRGADEK. The entire CDR3 reads CASSSRGADEKLFF.

This clone was detected many times. The read stops 3 residues short of the end of the CDR3; the missing end is completed from the germline J gene. The chain links TRBV20-1 to TRBJ1-5; maybe TRBD1 (6 bases). This CDR3 spans 16 amino acids. The V gene lost 0 bases and the J gene lost 4 bases, with 16 bases spanning the gap. Per the germline V gene, CDR1 is DFQATT and CDR2 is SNEGSKA (reference sequence). The covered CDR3 bases are TGCAGTGCTAGAGATTTCGCGACAGGTGCAAATCAGCCC. It translates to CSARDFATGANQP. The complete CDR3 protein is CSARDFATGANQPQHF.